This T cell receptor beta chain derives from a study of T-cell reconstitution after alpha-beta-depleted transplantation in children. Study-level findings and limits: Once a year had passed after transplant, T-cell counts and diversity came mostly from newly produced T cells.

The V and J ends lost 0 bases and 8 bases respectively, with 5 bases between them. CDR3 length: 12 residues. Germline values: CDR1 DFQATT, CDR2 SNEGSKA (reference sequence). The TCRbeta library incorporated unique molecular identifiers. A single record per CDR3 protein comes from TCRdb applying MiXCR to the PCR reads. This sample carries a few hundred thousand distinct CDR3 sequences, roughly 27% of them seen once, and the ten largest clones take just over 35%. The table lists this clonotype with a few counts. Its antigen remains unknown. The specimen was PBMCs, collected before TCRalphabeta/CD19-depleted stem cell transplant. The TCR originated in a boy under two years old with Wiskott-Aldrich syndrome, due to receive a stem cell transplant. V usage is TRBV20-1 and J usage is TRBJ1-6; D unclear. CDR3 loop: CSARDGDSPLHF. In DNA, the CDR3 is TGCAGTGCTAGAGATGGCGATTCACCCCTCCACTTT.